The 4 T cell receptor beta chains presented below share a single source sample, sequenced in a study of spatial heterogeneity in lung cancer. Time point specified: sample taken at primary tumor resection. Regarding the study as a whole: Expanded intratumoral alpha and beta TCR counts tracked tumor mutation counts.

From the 5' RACE reads, TCRdb called clonotypes with MiXCR, one entry per CDR3 protein. The data show some 4,000 distinct CDR3 sequences, with 6.9% seen just once and around 20% held by the top ten. No antigen has been assigned to these receptors. The sample was lung tumor tissue, taken at surgery. The receptors here all came from a male donor with early-stage non-small cell lung cancer.

This clonotype counts as medium-sized. Since the library was made to target alpha chains, this beta chain is a stray read and its abundance is not meaningful. The V gene is TRBV11-1, the J gene TRBJ2-2, with TRBD2 identical over 8 bases. V lost 5 bases and J lost 1; bases outside the gene matches: 3. The germline CDR1 and CDR2 sequences are SGHAT and FQDESV (reference sequence). The CDR3 covers 15 residues. CDR3 sequence (DNA): TGTGCCAGCAGCCGGGGGGGCCAGAACACCGGGGAGCTGTTTTTT. The encoded protein is CASSRGGQNTGELFF.

Comments on this clonotype: This beta chain is a stray sequence in a library constructed for alpha chains; its clone size is not meaningful. The chain combines TRBV20-1 with TRBJ2-3, with D possibly matching TRBD2 (5 bases). This CDR3 comprises 16 residues. In germline, CDR1 is DFQATT, CDR2 SNEGSKA (reference sequence). Trimming left V 0 bases short and J 10 bases short, with 23 bases between. The CDR3: CSARDRASGGLTAQYF. CDR3 nucleotides: TGCAGTGCTAGAGATCGGGCCAGCGGTGGTTTAACGGCGCAGTATTTT.

Relative to its sample, this clonotype is medium-sized (0.01 to 0.1%). The size of this beta chain means little, since it is a stray read in a library made for alpha chains. The rearrangement uses TRBV12-3 or TRBV12-4 and TRBJ2-5, with D possibly being TRBD2 (6 bases). V gave up 4 bases and J gave up 4 bases, with 16 bases separating them. This CDR3 spans 15 amino acids. The CDR3 spells CASSSTWAGRETQYF. In DNA, the CDR3 is TGTGCCAGCAGTTCAACGTGGGCGGGGAGAGAGACCCAGTACTTC.

This clonotype occurred many times. Because the library targeted alpha chains, this beta chain is an off-target read whose size means little. The chain combines TRBV6-5 with TRBJ1-1; 7 nucleotides match TRBD1. From germline, CDR1 is MNHEY and CDR2 SVGAGI. The CDR3 sequence is 14 residues long. Trimming cost V 7 bases and J 5 bases; bases outside gene matches: 10. The CDR3 loop is CASIPGGGKTEAFF. CDR3 nucleotides: TGTGCCAGCATTCCAGGGGGGGGGAAGACTGAAGCTTTCTTT.